This T cell receptor (beta chain) was recovered during a study of blood T cell repertoires in COVID-19. Clones were sequenced by immunoSEQ multiplex PCR, and TCRdb holds only the in-frame ones, with some missing. The sample consists of 150,000 to 200,000 clones, around 80% of them appearing once. Trimming took off 5 bases at V and 0 bases at J, with 13 bases between the two ends. Germline V gene data show CDR1 as SGHTA and CDR2 as FQGNSA. The CDR3 is made up of 16 amino acids. Sequencing input: PBMCs or T cells enriched from blood (not recorded which). V gene TRBV7-2 combines with J gene TRBJ1-4; D is uncertain. The TCR was taken from a woman aged 45-59 years with acute COVID-19. The CDR3 region is CASSQNGVTTNEKLFF. The CDR3 region has the DNA TGTGCCAGCAGCCAGAACGGGGTAACAACTAATGAAAAACTGTTTTTT.